Listed below are T cell receptor beta chains from one sample, sequenced in a study of cytomegalovirus exposure and HLA in healthy donors. Clones were read by immunoSEQ multiplex PCR, and TCRdb kept only the in-frame ones, dropping some. In the table there are about 180,000 clones, about 78% of which are singletons. The sequenced sample consisted of PBMCs. These receptors all stem from a man aged 40-49 years in good health and CMV-seronegative. CDR3s include the opening cysteine and the closing phenylalanine or tryptophan. The order of the fields is J gene, D gene, clone size, V gene, CDR3 DNA, CDR3 protein. The D gene is left open where the match is weak. A row's size may be missing; if present it is once, few, many or a size class.

TRBJ1-2,TRBD1,.,TRBV5-4,TGTGCCAGCAGCTTGGCACTAGGCGGGACAGACTATGGCTACACCTTC,CASSLALGGTDYGYTF
TRBJ2-2,TRBD2,.,TRBV6-6,TGTGCCAGCAGTTCCGGGACTAGCTTATCCGACGGGGAGCTGTTTTTT,CASSSGTSLSDGELFF
TRBJ2-7,.,.,TRBV18,TGTGCCAGCTCCCTCGGGCAGGGGCCATACGAGCAGTACTTC,CASSLGQGPYEQYF
TRBJ2-3,TRBD2,.,TRBV19,TGTGCCAGTAGTGTCGGGGGGGCGACAGATACGCAGTATTTT,CASSVGGATDTQYF
TRBJ2-5,TRBD2,.,TRBV19,TGTGCCAGTAGTATCTCTAGCGGACCCCAAGAGACCCAGTACTTC,CASSISSGPQETQYF
TRBJ1-6,.,.,TRBV13,TGTGCCAGCAGCTATCCCCTAAGCGGGGGGGGAAATTCACCCCTCCACTTT,CASSYPLSGGGNSPLHF
TRBJ2-7,TRBD2,once,TRBV7-6,TGTGCCAGCAGCGTTACTAGCGGGGTCCCCAACGAGCAGTACTTC,CASSVTSGVPNEQYF
TRBJ2-1,TRBD2,.,TRBV4-2,TGTGCCAGCAGCCCCTCGACTAGCGGGGGGGCCGGCAATGAGCAGTTCTTC,CASSPSTSGGAGNEQFF
TRBJ2-3,TRBD2,.,TRBV14,TGTGCCAGCAGCCTGTTGGCGGGGGGGGCTACGCAGTATTTT,CASSLLAGGATQYF
TRBJ1-1,TRBD1,.,TRBV18,TGTGCCAGCTCACCCTGGACAGGGGGCCAGAACACTGAAGCTTTCTTT,CASSPWTGGQNTEAFF
TRBJ2-5,TRBD2,.,TRBV30,TGTGCCTGGAGATACGGGAGGGCCGCAGAGACCCAGTACTTC,CAWRYGRAAETQYF
TRBJ1-2,TRBD1,few,TRBV7-9,TGTGCCAGCAGCTTCGGACAGGATGCCTGGGGCTACACCTTC,CASSFGQDAWGYTF
TRBJ2-2,TRBD1,once,TRBV19,TGTGCCAGTAGTAGGGACAGAAACACCGGGGAGCTGTTTTTT,CASSRDRNTGELFF
TRBJ1-1,.,.,TRBV18,TGTGCCAGCTCACCCACACCCCAGCGGGGCGAAGCTTTCTTT,CASSPTPQRGEAFF
TRBJ2-2,.,.,TRBV10-1,TGCGCCAGCAGTGAGGCGGTGAACACCGGGGAGCTGTTTTTT,CASSEAVNTGELFF
TRBJ2-1,TRBD2,.,TRBV10-2,TGCGCCAGCAGTGAAGGGACTAGCGGGAGCTCCTACAATGAGCAGTTCTTC,CASSEGTSGSSYNEQFF
TRBJ1-6,.,few,TRBV25-1,TGTGCCAGCAGCGAGGACAGTGCCTCCTATAATTCACCCCTCCACTTT,CASSEDSASYNSPLHF
TRBJ1-4,.,once,TRBV28,TGTGCCAGCAGTTTAGTCCAGGGGACAACTGAAAAACTGTTTTTT,CASSLVQGTTEKLFF
TRBJ2-7,.,.,TRBV5-1,TGCGCCAGCAGCTTGGGCGTCGGGGAAGTAAATTCCTACGAGCAGTACTTC,CASSLGVGEVNSYEQYF
TRBJ1-2,TRBD1,.,TRBV28,TGTGCTGTCGGGGGAGACAGGGAGAGGTTGGGCTCTGGCTACACCTTC,CAVGGDRERLGSGYTF
TRBJ2-7,.,.,TRBV5-6,TGTGCCAGCAGCTTGGCCCTGACAGTGGTCGAGCAGTACTTC,CASSLALTVVEQYF
TRBJ2-5,TRBD2,.,TRBV5-4,TGTGCCAGCAGCTTGGCGGGGGGTAGCGGGAGAGAGACCCAGTACTTC,CASSLAGGSGRETQYF
TRBJ2-6,.,.,TRBV5-1,TGCGCCAGCAGCACGGACAGCCCTGGGGCCAACGTCCTGACTTTC,CASSTDSPGANVLTF
TRBJ2-7,TRBD1,.,TRBV10-3,TGTGCCATCAGTGACTCCGGACAGGACTACGAGCAGTACTTC,CAISDSGQDYEQYF
TRBJ1-5,TRBD1,.,TRBV6-1,TGTGCCAGCAGGGAACGGACAGGTCATAGCAATCAGCCCCAGCATTTT,CASRERTGHSNQPQHF
TRBJ1-2,.,.,TRBV6-1,TGTGCCAGCAGTGAAGCGCGGGGTGGCTACACCTTC,CASSEARGGYTF
TRBJ2-2,.,.,TRBV7-2,TGTGCCAGCACTAAGTTCCCCACCGGGGAGCTGTTTTTT,CASTKFPTGELFF
TRBJ2-7,.,.,TRBV5-1,TGCGCCAGCAGCCCGAGCGTCCTCTCCTACGAGCAGTACTTC,CASSPSVLSYEQYF
TRBJ1-2,TRBD1,.,TRBV2,TGTGCCAGCAGTGATCAACTGAGAACAGGGGGCCCTTATGGCTACACCTTC,CASSDQLRTGGPYGYTF
TRBJ1-5,.,.,TRBV2,TGTGCCAGCAGTGAGACAGGCGCCCCTCAGCCCCAGCATTTT,CASSETGAPQPQHF
TRBJ1-2,.,.,TRBV27,TGTGCCGCTGTAGGGGGGGATGGCTACACCTTC,CAAVGGDGYTF
TRBJ1-2,TRBD1,once,TRBV5-1,TGCGCCAGCAGCTGGACAGGGGTTGGCTACACCTTC,CASSWTGVGYTF
TRBJ2-2,TRBD2,.,TRBV29-1,TGCAGCGTTGTAGCGGGAGGGCCCGACACCGGGGAGCTGTTTTTT,CSVVAGGPDTGELFF
TRBJ1-1,.,.,TRBV4-1,TGCGCCAGCAGCCAAGGTTACCGGGGAGGGACTGAAGCTTTCTTT,CASSQGYRGGTEAFF
TRBJ1-5,.,.,TRBV5-6,TGTGCCAGCAGCTTGGCCTCGAGCCAGCCCCAGCATTTT,CASSLASSQPQHF
TRBJ1-5,.,.,TRBV6-6,TGTGCCAGCAGTTACTCCCCTGCTGGGCGGGTACAGCCCCAGCATTTT,CASSYSPAGRVQPQHF
TRBJ2-7,TRBD2,.,TRBV2,TGTGCCAGCGAGGGCTTAGGTGGCGGGAGTTTCTACGAGCAGTACTTC,CASEGLGGGSFYEQYF
TRBJ2-7,.,once,TRBV15,TGTGCCACCAGCAGAAACAAGGAGCCACATCGCTACGAGCAGTACTTC,CATSRNKEPHRYEQYF